Below are 29 T cell receptor beta chains sequenced from a single sample in a study of graft-versus-host responses after intestinal transplantation. These receptors lack a known antigen. Method: immunoSEQ multiplex PCR; TCRdb's copy keeps in-frame clones and lacks some. Found here are some 120,000 clones, about nine tenths of them singletons; the top ten hold over 0.15%. The sample consisted of unstimulated CD4+ T cells sorted from spleen or lymph node cells, taken before intestinal transplant. Every receptor here comes from a human donor who received an intestinal transplant.

The chain has TRBV5-5 and TRBJ2-7; maybe TRBD1 (5 bases). The germline V gene has CDR1 SGHKS and CDR2 YYEKEE (reference sequence). The CDR3 contains 15 residues. The V end lost 1 base, the J end lost 0 bases, and 11 bases lay between the germline ends. For the CDR3, the DNA is TGTGCCAGCAGCTTGCTGACAGCCCGCTCCTACGAGCAGTACTTC. Translation gives CASSLLTARSYEQYF.

The chain joins TRBV6-1 to TRBJ2-5; no clear D. The V end was cut by 1 base, the J end by 2 bases, with 11 bases between. CDR1 is MNHNS and CDR2 is SASEGT in the germline V gene. The CDR3 spans 15 residues. The CDR3 region is CASSEGHIGQETQYF. CDR3 nucleotides: TGTGCCAGCAGTGAAGGGCACATCGGGCAAGAGACCCAGTACTTC.

The chain uses TRBV15 and TRBJ2-1; TRBD2 matches at 9 bases. The CDR3 spans 13 residues. Germline V gene data show CDR1 as LNHNV and CDR2 as YYDKDF (reference sequence). V shed 5 bases, J shed 5 bases, and the junction held 1 base outside the gene matches. In DNA, the CDR3 is TGTGCCACCAGCGGCGGGGGGGACAATGAGCAGTTCTTC. Translated: CATSGGGDNEQFF.

The J gene is TRBJ2-1, the V gene TRBV10-3; maybe TRBD2 (6 bases). The V end lost 4 bases, the J end lost 7 bases, and 11 bases lay between the germline ends. Germline V gene data show CDR1 as ENHRY and CDR2 as SYGVKD. The CDR3 is 13 amino acids. CDR3 sequence: CAISVGAGNEQFF. The CDR3 DNA reads TGTGCCATCAGTGTTGGGGCGGGGAATGAGCAGTTCTTC.

J is TRBJ1-2 and V is TRBV9; D is uncertain. CDR3 length: 14 amino acids. Germline V gives CDR1 SGDLS, CDR2 YYNGEE. V was trimmed by 3 bases and J by 4 bases, leaving 13 bases between them. CDR3 sequence reads: CASSEYPNSYGYTF. The CDR3 nucleotides read TGTGCCAGCAGCGAGTACCCGAACAGCTATGGCTACACCTTC. Together with reference TRBV9 and TRBJ1-2, the CDR3 gives the full variable domain: DSGVTQTPKHLITATGQRVTLRCSPRSGDLSVYWYQQSLDQGLQFLIQYYNGEERAKGNILERFSAQQFPDLHSELNLSSLELGDSALYFCASSEYPNSYGYTFGSGTRLTVV.

V gene TRBV5-1 combines with J gene TRBJ1-2; TRBD1 aligns across 10 bases. The CDR3 covers 16 residues. The germline CDR1 and CDR2 sequences are SGHRS and YFSETQ. The V segment lost 8 bases and the J segment 4 bases; nucleotides outside the gene matches: 14. CDR3 in DNA: TGCGCCAGTACATTTCTGCCGGGACAGGGGTCCTATGGCTACACCTTC. The encoded protein is CASTFLPGQGSYGYTF.

The chain uses TRBV28 and TRBJ1-2; the match to TRBD1 covers 9 bases. Trimming removed 2 bases from V and 4 bases from J; junction bases left unmatched: 5. This CDR3 comprises 15 residues. Germline assignment: CDR1 MDHEN and CDR2 SYDVKM. This CDR3 is CASSLGGQGSYGYTF. The CDR3 DNA reads TGTGCCAGCAGTTTAGGGGGACAGGGCAGCTATGGCTACACCTTC.

The chain links TRBV7-9 to TRBJ2-7, with 10 bases matching TRBD1. The CDR3 extends over 15 amino acids. The germline CDR1 and CDR2 sequences are SEHNR and FQNEAQ (reference sequence). The ends lost 5 bases at V and 2 bases at J; junction bases unmatched: 6. DNA for the CDR3: TGTGCCAGCAGCCAGAGGACAGGGGGAGCCTACGAGCAGTACTTC. Translated: CASSQRTGGAYEQYF. Combining the CDR3 with reference TRBV7-9 and TRBJ2-7 gives the whole variable domain DTGVSQNPRHKITKRGQNVTFRCDPISEHNRLYWYRQTLGQGPEFLTYFQNEAQLEKSRLLSDRFSAERPKGSFSTLEIQRTEQGDSAMYLCASSQRTGGAYEQYFGPGTRLTVT.

This clone was observed a handful of times. The rearrangement uses TRBV29-1 and TRBJ2-5, with D perhaps TRBD2 (5 bases). V gave up 8 bases and J gave up 5 bases, with 15 bases separating them. This CDR3 is built from 12 residues. CDR1 is SQVTM and CDR2 is ANQGSEA in the germline V gene. CDR3 region: CSSMAGTETQYF. DNA for the CDR3: TGCAGCTCCATGGCGGGTACGGAGACCCAGTACTTC. The variable domain in full, with the rest retrieved from reference TRBV29-1 and TRBJ2-5, is SAVISQKPSRDICQRGTSLTIQCQVDSQVTMMFWYRQQPGQSLTLIATANQGSEATYESGFVIDKFPISRPNLTFSTLTVSNMSPEDSSIYLCSSMAGTETQYFGPGTRLLVL.

The genes are TRBV5-4 and TRBJ2-5; 9 bases are shared with TRBD1. The germline CDR1 and CDR2 sequences are SGHNT and YYREEE (reference sequence). The CDR3 is made up of 13 amino acids. V trimming: 4 bases; J trimming: 5 bases; junction bases outside the gene matches: 3. This CDR3 is CASSTGQGETQYF. The CDR3, as DNA: TGTGCCAGCAGCACCGGACAGGGGGAGACCCAGTACTTC.

This clone has only one observation. This chain joins TRBV7-9 and TRBJ2-7, with D perhaps matching TRBD2 (5 bases). The V gene's germline CDR1 is SEHNR and CDR2 FQNEAQ (reference sequence). The V end lost 4 bases, the J end lost 4 bases, and 20 bases lay between the germline ends. This CDR3 is built from 16 residues. The CDR3 sequence is CASSSSSRARGYEQYF. The CDR3, as DNA: TGTGCCAGCAGCTCAAGCAGCCGGGCCCGGGGTTACGAGCAGTACTTC.

The V call is TRBV4-3, the J call TRBJ2-5; the D gene is possibly TRBD1 (6 bases). Trimming cost V 4 bases and J 4 bases, with 10 bases left between them. This CDR3 comprises 13 residues. The V gene's germline CDR1 is LGHNA and CDR2 YSLEER. CDR3 nucleotide sequence: TGCGCCAGCAGCCGACAGGAGGCAGAGACCCAGTACTTC. Translation: CASSRQEAETQYF.

This clone was observed once. The chain has TRBV10-1 and TRBJ1-2; TRBD1 might be the D (5 bases). CDR3 length: 13 amino acids. From germline, CDR1 is WNHNN and CDR2 SYGVQD (reference sequence). V lost 3 bases to trimming and J lost 4 bases, with 9 bases between them. The DNA of the CDR3 is TGCGCCAGCAGTGACGACAGATCCTATGGCTACACCTTC. Translating gives CASSDDRSYGYTF.

The V call is TRBV27, the J call TRBJ2-1; 13 nucleotides agree with TRBD2. The germline CDR1 and CDR2 sequences are MNHEY and SMNVEV (reference sequence). V lost 2 bases to trimming and J lost 4 bases; unmatched junction nucleotides: 11. CDR3 length: 19 amino acids. In DNA form, the CDR3 reads TGTGCCAGCAGTTTAAGGACTAGCGGGAGCCCTAAGGGTTACAATGAGCAGTTCTTC. As protein: CASSLRTSGSPKGYNEQFF.

V gene TRBV19 combines with J gene TRBJ1-5; 7 bases map to TRBD1. Germline V gives CDR1 LNHDA, CDR2 SQIVND (reference sequence). Trimming cost V 5 bases and J 5 bases; bases outside gene matches: 18. The length of the CDR3 is 18 residues. The chain's CDR3 is CASSPGTGTAPSHQPQHF. The CDR3 nucleotides are TGTGCCAGTAGTCCAGGAACCGGGACAGCGCCTTCCCATCAGCCCCAGCATTTT.

V and J are TRBV27 and TRBJ1-1; D gene unclear. V lost 8 bases and J lost 7, with 14 bases in between. CDR3 length: 12 amino acids. CDR1 is MNHEY and CDR2 is SMNVEV in the germline V gene (reference sequence). CDR3 DNA: TGTGCCAGCGCCCCCCTCTCCGGTGAAGCTTTCTTT. This sequence encodes CASAPLSGEAFF.

The chain couples TRBV6-6 to TRBJ1-5, with D uncertain. This CDR3 is built from 15 residues. Trimming removed 6 bases at V and 0 bases at J, with 12 bases between. CDR1 and CDR2 (germline): MNHNY, SVGAGI (reference sequence). The CDR3, as DNA: TGTGCCAGCAGCCCCGAGGGATATAGCAATCAGCCCCAGCATTTT. Translating it yields CASSPEGYSNQPQHF.

This sequence joins TRBV2 and TRBJ1-6; 8 bases match TRBD1. CDR1 is SNHLY and CDR2 is FYNNEI in the germline V gene. Trimming removed 6 bases from V and 9 bases from J; junction bases left unmatched: 10. The CDR3 runs 15 residues. The CDR3 coding sequence is TGTGCCAGCAGCCCCACCGGACAGGGCGTTTCACCCCTCCACTTT. Translation gives CASSPTGQGVSPLHF.

In its sample, this clone was seen once. The V and J genes are TRBV11-2 and TRBJ2-4, with D possibly TRBD1 on 5 matching bases. CDR1 is SGHAT and CDR2 is FQNNGV in the germline V gene. The V and J ends lost 5 bases and 2 bases respectively, with 13 bases between them. This CDR3 region has 15 residues. The CDR3 coding sequence is TGTGCCAGCAGCAGATCCCCAGGGTCCAAAAACATTCAGTACTTC. It is translated as CASSRSPGSKNIQYF.

This clone appeared once. V and J are TRBV6-5 and TRBJ1-1, with 7 bases matching TRBD1. The junction had 3 bases not matched to a gene; V was cut back by 6 bases and J by 8 bases. CDR1 is MNHEY, CDR2 SVGAGI, per germline. This CDR3 is built from 11 residues. CDR3 protein: CASSRGAEAFF. The DNA of the CDR3 is TGTGCCAGCAGCAGGGGGGCGGAAGCTTTCTTT.

The chain carries TRBV15 and TRBJ2-3; D might be TRBD1 (6 bases). The CDR3 has 16 amino acids. Trimming cost V 4 bases and J 2 bases, with 16 bases left between them. Germline V CDR1 and CDR2: LNHNV, YYDKDF (reference sequence). DNA of the CDR3: TGTGCCACCAGCACCAGGGGTCCAACCCACACAGATACGCAGTATTTT. Amino acid sequence: CATSTRGPTHTDTQYF.

The V call is TRBV7-3, the J call TRBJ2-1; the match to TRBD2 covers 10 bases. From germline, CDR1 is SGHTA and CDR2 FQGTGA. CDR3 length: 20 residues. The J segment lost 3 bases and the V segment lost 0 bases, leaving 14 bases of the junction unmatched. CDR3 amino acids: CASSLTTSGVSYPFYNEQFF. The DNA of the CDR3 is TGTGCCAGCAGCTTAACTACTAGCGGGGTTTCTTATCCGTTCTACAATGAGCAGTTCTTC.

The chain employs TRBV12-5 and TRBJ1-1; possible D gene TRBD1, 5 bases. The CDR3 is 13 amino acids. The germline V gene encodes CDR1 LGHNT and CDR2 FRNRAP. The V end was cut by 3 bases, the J end by 4 bases, with 9 bases between. The CDR3 sequence is CASGFGASTEAFF. The DNA for the CDR3 is TGTGCTAGTGGTTTTGGGGCAAGCACTGAAGCTTTCTTT.

CDR3 nucleotides: TGTGCCAGCAGCGTAGGGAGGGTTCAAGAGACCCAGTACTTC. This translates into CASSVGRVQETQYF. This sequence joins TRBV9 and TRBJ2-5, with D perhaps matching TRBD2 (6 bases). Trimming took 0 bases from V and 2 from J, leaving 8 bases between them. This CDR3 has 14 residues. Looked up from germline, CDR1 is SGDLS and CDR2 is YYNGEE.

The V call is TRBV7-9, the J call TRBJ2-1; the match to TRBD2 covers 8 bases. With V trimmed by 1 base and J by 3 bases, 2 bases remained unmatched. Germline assignment: CDR1 SEHNR and CDR2 FQNEAQ (reference sequence). The CDR3 is made up of 15 amino acids. The CDR3 is CASSLDGRDYNEQFF. The CDR3 nucleotides are TGTGCCAGCAGCTTAGACGGGAGGGACTACAATGAGCAGTTCTTC. The full variable domain, rest sourced from reference TRBV7-9 and TRBJ2-1, is DTGVSQNPRHKITKRGQNVTFRCDPISEHNRLYWYRQTLGQGPEFLTYFQNEAQLEKSRLLSDRFSAERPKGSFSTLEIQRTEQGDSAMYLCASSLDGRDYNEQFFGPGTRLTVL.

The chain is built from TRBV6-1 and TRBJ1-1; 7 bases fit TRBD1. CDR3 length: 13 residues. CDR1 MNHNS and CDR2 SASEGT come from the germline V gene. V lost 5 bases to trimming and J lost 7 bases; unmatched junction nucleotides: 7. The CDR3 spells CASSTGTAREAFF. The CDR3 bases are TGTGCCAGCAGTACCGGGACAGCTCGTGAAGCTTTCTTT.

This clone was seen once. The chain links TRBV5-1 to TRBJ2-1; D is possibly TRBD1 (6 bases). V gave up 0 bases and J gave up 7 bases, with 8 bases separating them. Germline assignment: CDR1 SGHRS and CDR2 YFSETQ. The CDR3 has 13 amino acids. The CDR3 region has the DNA TGCGCCAGCAGCTTGGACAGGGTGAATGAGCAGTTCTTC. It is translated as CASSLDRVNEQFF.

The V and J genes are TRBV9 and TRBJ2-1, with D possibly being TRBD2 (5 bases). Trimming removed 0 bases at V and 9 bases at J, with 13 bases between. CDR1 SGDLS and CDR2 YYNGEE come from the germline V gene. The CDR3 is 14 amino acids. CDR3 in DNA: TGTGCCAGCAGCGTAGACCCTCTCCGGGGTGAGCAGTTCTTC. Translated, it gives CASSVDPLRGEQFF. Full variable domain (remainder filled in from reference TRBV9 and TRBJ2-1): DSGVTQTPKHLITATGQRVTLRCSPRSGDLSVYWYQQSLDQGLQFLIQYYNGEERAKGNILERFSAQQFPDLHSELNLSSLELGDSALYFCASSVDPLRGEQFFGPGTRLTVL.

The gene calls are TRBV28 and TRBJ1-2; 7 nucleotides align to TRBD1. CDR3 length: 17 residues. Germline V lookup: CDR1 MDHEN, CDR2 SYDVKM. J lost 3 bases, V lost 4 bases, and 14 bases had no gene match. The CDR3 spells CASSSTRAGTDYYGYTF. CDR3 coding DNA: TGTGCCAGCAGTTCCACACGGGCCGGGACAGACTACTATGGCTACACCTTC.